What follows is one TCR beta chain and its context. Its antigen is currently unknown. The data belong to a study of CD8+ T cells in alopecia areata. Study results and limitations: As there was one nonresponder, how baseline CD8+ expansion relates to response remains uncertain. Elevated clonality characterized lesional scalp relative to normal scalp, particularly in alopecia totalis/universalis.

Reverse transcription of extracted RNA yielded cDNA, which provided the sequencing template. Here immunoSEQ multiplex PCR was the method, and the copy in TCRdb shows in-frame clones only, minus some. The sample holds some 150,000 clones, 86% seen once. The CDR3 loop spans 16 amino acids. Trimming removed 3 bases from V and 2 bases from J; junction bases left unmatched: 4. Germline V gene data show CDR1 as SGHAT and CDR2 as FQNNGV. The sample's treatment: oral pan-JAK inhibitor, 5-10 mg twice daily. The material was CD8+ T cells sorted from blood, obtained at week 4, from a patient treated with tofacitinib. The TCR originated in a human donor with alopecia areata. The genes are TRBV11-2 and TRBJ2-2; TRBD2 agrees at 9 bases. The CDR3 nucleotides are TGTGCCAGCAGCTTCGCTAGCGGGACAAACACCGGGGAGCTGTTTTTT. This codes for CASSFASGTNTGELFF.